This T cell receptor beta chain was sequenced during a study of persistence of HIV-infected CD4 T cells. In the study overall: A couple of participants gave one leukapheresis sample; others gave up to roughly 200 mL blood repeatedly. Whole-study findings and limits: Within sorted populations, more oligoclonal TCRs accompanied more oligoclonal proviruses. CMV- and Gag-responding cells had lower TCRbeta richness than CD3/CD28-responding cells. Degenerate expanded CDR3beta sequences were enriched among CMV- and Gag-responding cells.

Cells were stimulated nonspecifically with anti-CD3/anti-CD28 magnetic beads. Sorting of responding CD4+ T cells relied on upregulated CD40 ligand together with CD69. Germline loops: CDR1 SGDLS, CDR2 YYNGEE. V dropped 4 bases and J dropped 4 bases, with 13 bases sitting between them. The CDR3 is 14 amino acids. The immunoSEQ assay was version 4, run in survey mode. Method: immunoSEQ multiplex PCR; TCRdb's copy keeps in-frame clones and lacks some. The data hold 40,000 or so clones, with roughly nine tenths observed a single time. As regards this clone: Antigen: not known.

The origin of this receptor is an adult woman with HIV who was CMV-seropositive. The starting material was CD4+ T cells sorted from PBMCs after approximately 18-hour stimulation, obtained from a patient who received antiretroviral therapy. The V gene is TRBV9, the J gene TRBJ2-3; D is ambiguous. The CDR3, as DNA: TGTGCCAGCAGCCCTCGGGTTCGAGCAGATACGCAGTATTTT. Its protein product is CASSPRVRADTQYF.